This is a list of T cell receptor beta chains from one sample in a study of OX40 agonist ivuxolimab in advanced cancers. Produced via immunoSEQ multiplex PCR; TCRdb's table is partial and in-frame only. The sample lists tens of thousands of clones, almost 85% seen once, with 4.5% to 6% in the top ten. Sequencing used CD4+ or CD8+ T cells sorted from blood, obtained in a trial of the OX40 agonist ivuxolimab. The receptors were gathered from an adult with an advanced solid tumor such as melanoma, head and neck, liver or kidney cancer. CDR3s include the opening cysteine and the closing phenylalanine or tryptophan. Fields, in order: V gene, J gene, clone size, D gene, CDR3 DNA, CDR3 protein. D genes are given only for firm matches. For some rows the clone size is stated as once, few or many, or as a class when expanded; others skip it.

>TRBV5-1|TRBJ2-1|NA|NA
TGCGCCAGCAGCTTGGAAAATGAGCAGTTCTTC
CASSLENEQFF
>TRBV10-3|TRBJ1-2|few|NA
TGTGCCATCAGGATCGGACAGAACTATGGCTACACCTTC
CAIRIGQNYGYTF
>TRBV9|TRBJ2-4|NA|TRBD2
TGTGCCAGCAGCGTAGGTAGCGGGGGGGCAGAAAACATTCAGTACTTC
CASSVGSGGAENIQYF
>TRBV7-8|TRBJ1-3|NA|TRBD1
TGTGCCAGCAGCCCCCTTGGACAGGGGGCTGGAAACACCATATATTTT
CASSPLGQGAGNTIYF
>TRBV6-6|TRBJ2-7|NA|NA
TGTGCCAGCTCCGCCCAGTCCTACGAGCAGTACTTC
CASSAQSYEQYF
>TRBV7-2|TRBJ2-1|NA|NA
TGTGCCAGCAGCTTAAAGGCCAGCTCCTACAATGAGCAGTTCTTC
CASSLKASSYNEQFF
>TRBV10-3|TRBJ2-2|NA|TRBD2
TGTGCCATCAGGACTTGGACTAGCGGGGGTTTAGGGGAGCTGTTTTTT
CAIRTWTSGGLGELFF
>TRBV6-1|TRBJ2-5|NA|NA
TGTGCCAGCAGCCATGGGACCTACAGAATGGAGACCCAGTACTTC
CASSHGTYRMETQYF
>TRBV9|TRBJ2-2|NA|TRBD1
TGTGCCAGCACCCGGACAGGGATAACCACCGGGGAGCTGTTTTTT
CASTRTGITTGELFF
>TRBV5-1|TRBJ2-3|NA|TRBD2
TGCGCCAGCAGCTCAGCGGGGGGGCCGTCAGATACGCAGTATTTT
CASSSAGGPSDTQYF
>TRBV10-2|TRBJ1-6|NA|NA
TGCGCCAGCAGTCCAGGGATGGCGTCACCCCTCCACTTT
CASSPGMASPLHF
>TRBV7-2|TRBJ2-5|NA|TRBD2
TGTGCCAGTAAACTAGCGGGGGGAGAGACCCAGTACTTC
CASKLAGGETQYF
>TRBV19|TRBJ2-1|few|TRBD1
TGTGCCAGTAGCCTCTTTGTGGGACAGGGGAACCGGGGGCAGTTCTTC
CASSLFVGQGNRGQFF
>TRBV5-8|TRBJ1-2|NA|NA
TGTGCCAGCTTCGGATTGGGGATGATCAGGGGCGGCTATGGCTACACCTTC
CASFGLGMIRGGYGYTF
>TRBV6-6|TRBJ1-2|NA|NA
TGTGCCAGCAGTTACTCCGCGTGGGGCTACACCTTC
CASSYSAWGYTF
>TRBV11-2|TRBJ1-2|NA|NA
TGTGCCAGCAGCGCCTTCGGACAGAACTATGGCTACACCTTC
CASSAFGQNYGYTF
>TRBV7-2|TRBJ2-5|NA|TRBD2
TGTGCCAGCAGCGCAGTCCGCGGGAGCAGAGAGACCCAGTACTTC
CASSAVRGSRETQYF
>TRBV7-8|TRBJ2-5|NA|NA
TGTGCCAGCGATCGGGTTGGACCACAGGGAAAATACTTC
CASDRVGPQGKYF
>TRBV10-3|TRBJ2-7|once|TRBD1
TGTGCCATCAGTGAGTCGGCGCCCGGGACAGGGAACTACGAGCAGTACTTC
CAISESAPGTGNYEQYF
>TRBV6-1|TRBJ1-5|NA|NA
TGTGCCAGCAGTGAAGACAGGGCTCAGCCCCAGCATTTT
CASSEDRAQPQHF
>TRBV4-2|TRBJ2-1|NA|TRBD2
TGTGCCAGCAGCCCAGGAAGCGGGAAGGTTAATGAGCAGTTCTTC
CASSPGSGKVNEQFF
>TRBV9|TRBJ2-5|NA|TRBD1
TGTGCCAGCAGCGCAGGGACAGTGGGAGAGGAGACCCAGTACTTC
CASSAGTVGEETQYF
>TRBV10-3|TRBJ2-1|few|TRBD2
TGTGCCATCAGTGAGACTAGCGGGAGCTACCAGTTCTTC
CAISETSGSYQFF
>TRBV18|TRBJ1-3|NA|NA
TGTGCCAGCTCACCCTCACAGGGCTTACTCCTCTCTGGAAACACCATATATTTT
CASSPSQGLLLSGNTIYF
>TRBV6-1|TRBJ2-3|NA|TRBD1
TGTGCCAGCCCCGGGACAGGTGATATCACAGATACGCAGTATTTT
CASPGTGDITDTQYF
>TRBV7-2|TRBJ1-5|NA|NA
TGTGCCAGCAGCTGGACAGACTCACAGCCCCAGCATTTT
CASSWTDSQPQHF
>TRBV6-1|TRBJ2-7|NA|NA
TGTGCCAGCAGTGAGGTCATCACCTACGAGCAGTACTTC
CASSEVITYEQYF
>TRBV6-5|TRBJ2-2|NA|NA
TGTGCCAGCATAAGTCCAGGGCGGGAGCTGTTTTTT
CASISPGRELFF
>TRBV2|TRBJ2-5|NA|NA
TGTGCCAGCAGTGTTTCTGGCACCCGGGGGACCCAGTACTTC
CASSVSGTRGTQYF
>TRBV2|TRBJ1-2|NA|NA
TGTGCCAGCAGTTATGGGGGGGACTATGGCTACACCTTC
CASSYGGDYGYTF
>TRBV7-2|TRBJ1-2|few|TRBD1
TGTGCCAGCAGTCCCTCCGGGACAGACTATGGCTACACCTTC
CASSPSGTDYGYTF
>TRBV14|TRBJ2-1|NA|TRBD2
TGTGCCAGCAGCCATCTACTAGCGGGTGCGTCCAATGAGCAGTTCTTC
CASSHLLAGASNEQFF
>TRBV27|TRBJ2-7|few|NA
TGTGCCAGCCGGGGTACGGGGCAGCTAACCTACGAGCAGTACTTC
CASRGTGQLTYEQYF
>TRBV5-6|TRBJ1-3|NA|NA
TGTGCCAGCAGCTTGGAGCCTACCCCTGGAAACACCATATATTTT
CASSLEPTPGNTIYF
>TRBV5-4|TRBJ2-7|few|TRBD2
TGTGCCAGCAGCCCGGGGACTAGCGGGGGGCCAGGGCAGTACTTC
CASSPGTSGGPGQYF
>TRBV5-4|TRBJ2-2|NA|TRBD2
TGTGCCAGCAGCTTGGAGAGGGAGGGCACCGGGGAGCTGTTTTTT
CASSLEREGTGELFF
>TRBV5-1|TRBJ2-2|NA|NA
TGCGCCAGCAGCTTGGAGCGGGCCCTGAGCACCGGGGAGCTGTTTTTT
CASSLERALSTGELFF
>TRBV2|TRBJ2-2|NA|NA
TGTGCCAGCCAACAAAACACCGGGGAGCTGTTTTTT
CASQQNTGELFF
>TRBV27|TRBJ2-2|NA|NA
TGTGCCAGCAGTTTCCTTGGCGGACAGTCCTCCACCGGGGAGCTGTTTTTT
CASSFLGGQSSTGELFF
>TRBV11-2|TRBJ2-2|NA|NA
TGTGCCAGCAGCTTAGGGGCGCTGGCCGGGGAGCTGTTTTTT
CASSLGALAGELFF
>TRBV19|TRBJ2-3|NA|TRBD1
TGTGCCAGTAGTCCCCCGGACAGGGGGGGGACAGATACGCAGTATTTT
CASSPPDRGGTDTQYF
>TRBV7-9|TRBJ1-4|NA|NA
TGTGCCAGCAGCCCTAATAGTATAAGGCGAGAAAAACTGTTTTTT
CASSPNSIRREKLFF
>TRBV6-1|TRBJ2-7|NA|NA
TGTGCCAGCATCGGGGGGCCCTACGAGCAGTACTTC
CASIGGPYEQYF
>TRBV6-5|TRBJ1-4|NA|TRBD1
TGTGCCAGCAGTTACTCCCGGGACAGGGTCGGAAAACTGTTTTTT
CASSYSRDRVGKLFF
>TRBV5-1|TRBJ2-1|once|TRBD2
TGCGCCAGCAGCCCACAAGCGGGAATTTTGAATGAGCAGTTCTTC
CASSPQAGILNEQFF
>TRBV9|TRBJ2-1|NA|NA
TGTGCCAGCAGCGTAGGCTGGACGGAAAATGAGCAGTTCTTC
CASSVGWTENEQFF
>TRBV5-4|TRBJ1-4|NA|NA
TGTGCCAGCAGCTTGGAGGGCCGGGTGGGTGAAAAACTGTTTTTT
CASSLEGRVGEKLFF
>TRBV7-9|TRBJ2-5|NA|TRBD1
TGTGCCAGCAGCTTTCCTGACAGGGACGGCGAGACCCAGTACTTC
CASSFPDRDGETQYF
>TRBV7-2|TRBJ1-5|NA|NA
TGTGCCAGCAGCCCCGACAGTTCCCATCAGCCCCAGCATTTT
CASSPDSSHQPQHF
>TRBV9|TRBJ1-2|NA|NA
TGTGCCAGCAGCGCCCGAGGTGGTTATGGCTACACCTTC
CASSARGGYGYTF